Below are 21 T cell receptor beta chains sequenced from a single sample in a study of blood T cell repertoires in COVID-19. The assay was immunoSEQ multiplex PCR, and TCRdb's table has in-frame clones only and misses some. The sample lists fewer than 200,000 clones, approximately 85% occurring once. Sequencing was performed on peripheral blood. These TCRs come from a woman older than 75 with acute or convalescent COVID-19.

Only one count was recorded for this clone. The chain carries TRBV4-3 and TRBJ1-3, with 12 bases fitting TRBD1. J was trimmed by 1 base and V by 3 bases; bases with no gene match: 1. Germline lookup yields CDR1 LGHNA and CDR2 YSLEER. The CDR3 runs to 16 residues. The CDR3 spells CASSQGQGASGNTIYF. CDR3 nucleotides: TGCGCCAGCAGCCAGGGACAGGGGGCTTCTGGAAACACCATATATTTT.

Only a few counts were recorded for this clone. The genes are TRBV7-2 and TRBJ1-5; 7 positions agree with TRBD1. The CDR3 totals 15 residues. Per germline, CDR1 SGHTA and CDR2 FQGNSA. The ends lost 3 bases at V and 6 bases at J; junction bases unmatched: 8. The CDR3 coding sequence is TGTGCCAGCAGCTTGGCAGGGGGGTCGGCTCAGCCCCAGCATTTT. It is translated as CASSLAGGSAQPQHF.

This clone turned up a few times. The chain carries TRBV11-2 and TRBJ2-7; 11 bases map to TRBD2. CDR3 size: 16 residues. The germline CDR1 and CDR2 sequences are SGHAT and FQNNGV. With V trimmed by 0 bases and J by 4 bases, 5 bases remained unmatched. CDR3 nucleotide sequence: TGTGCCAGCAGCTTAGATGGTAGCGGGGGGGAGTACGAGCAGTACTTC. Its translation: CASSLDGSGGEYEQYF.

DNA of the CDR3: TGTGCTAGTGGTTTGGGAGGCACCCAAGATCAGCCCCAGCATTTT. It is translated as CASGLGGTQDQPQHF. This rearrangement joins TRBV12-5 to TRBJ1-5; D call uncertain. V lost 1 base and J 5 bases, leaving 12 bases between the germline ends. Germline-derived CDR1 and CDR2 are LGHNT and FRNRAP. The CDR3 contains 15 residues.

This chain links TRBV18 with TRBJ2-6; D may be TRBD1 (6 bases). CDR3 length: 18 residues. V lost 0 bases, J lost 3 bases, and 15 bases lay in between. Germline CDR1 and CDR2: KGHSH and LQKENI. The CDR3 nucleotides read TGTGCCAGCTCACCACCGGATGAGGGGGTAAGTGGGGCCAACGTCCTGACTTTC. Translation gives CASSPPDEGVSGANVLTF.

This chain connects TRBV30 to TRBJ1-6; D not resolved. The CDR3 has 14 residues. Trimming cost V 3 bases and J 5 bases, with 11 bases left between them. The germline CDR1 and CDR2 sequences are GTSNPN and SVGIG (reference sequence). The chain's CDR3 is CAWSTGRDNSPLHF. The CDR3 bases are TGTGCCTGGAGCACGGGAAGGGATAATTCACCCCTCCACTTT.

This clone has just a few counts. V and J are TRBV7-9 and TRBJ2-7; D unclear. The V end lost 1 base, the J end lost 4 bases, and 8 bases lay between the germline ends. The CDR3 is 13 amino acids. The germline CDR1 and CDR2 sequences are SEHNR and FQNEAQ (reference sequence). In DNA form, the CDR3 reads TGTGCCAGCAGCTTAGGACAACTGTACGAGCAGTACTTC. Protein sequence: CASSLGQLYEQYF. Full variable domain (rest looked up from reference TRBV7-9 and TRBJ2-7): DTGVSQNPRHKITKRGQNVTFRCDPISEHNRLYWYRQTLGQGPEFLTYFQNEAQLEKSRLLSDRFSAERPKGSFSTLEIQRTEQGDSAMYLCASSLGQLYEQYFGPGTRLTVT.

The chain links TRBV7-2 to TRBJ2-5, with D possibly matching TRBD2 (7 bases). This CDR3 has 16 residues. V lost 4 bases and J 1 base, leaving 16 bases between the germline ends. CDR1 and CDR2 (germline): SGHTA, FQGNSA. In nucleotides, the CDR3 is TGTGCCAGCAGCTCCTACCGGGCGGGGGCCCAAGAGACCCAGTACTTC. It specifies CASSSYRAGAQETQYF.

V and J are TRBV5-4 and TRBJ2-2; 8 bases are shared with TRBD1. Losses at the gene ends were 3 bases for V and 7 bases for J; bases not matched to a gene: 5. This CDR3 has 14 amino acids. Germline V gene sequence: CDR1 SGHNT, CDR2 YYREEE (reference sequence). CDR3 region: CASSSTGGIGELFF. CDR3 coding DNA: TGTGCCAGCAGCTCAACAGGGGGAATCGGGGAGCTGTTTTTT.

J is TRBJ2-7 and V is TRBV15; 9 bases match TRBD2. The CDR3 has 19 residues. V gave up 3 bases and J gave up 4 bases; unmatched junction bases: 19. Germline V lookup: CDR1 LNHNV, CDR2 YYDKDF (reference sequence). The CDR3 protein is CATSSPTVAGEAGRYEQYF. In nucleotides, the CDR3 is TGTGCCACCAGCAGCCCGACCGTAGCGGGAGAGGCGGGAAGGTACGAGCAGTACTTC.

This sequence joins TRBV4-3 and TRBJ1-4, with a possible D match to TRBD1 (5 bases). Trimming left V 0 bases short and J 4 bases short, with 9 bases between. The CDR3 runs 15 residues. The germline V gene encodes CDR1 LGHNA and CDR2 YSLEER. As DNA, the CDR3 is TGCGCCAGCAGCCAAGATCAGGGAAATAATGAAAAACTGTTTTTT. Translation: CASSQDQGNNEKLFF.

The V and J genes are TRBV3-1 (or the pseudogene TRBV3-2) and TRBJ2-5; 8 bases match TRBD2. This CDR3 has 16 residues. J lost 5 bases, V lost 1 base, and 9 bases had no gene match. Germline V lookup: CDR1 LGHDT, CDR2 YNNKEL (reference sequence). The CDR3 sequence is CASSQVGGSGGETQYF. In DNA form, the CDR3 reads TGTGCCAGCAGCCAAGTTGGGGGGAGCGGGGGTGAGACCCAGTACTTC.

The chain recombines TRBV2 with TRBJ1-2; 10 nucleotides agree with TRBD1. V gave up 1 base and J gave up 4 bases; unmatched junction bases: 3. This CDR3 region has 15 residues. Germline V gene lookup returns CDR1 SNHLY and CDR2 FYNNEI. CDR3 DNA: TGTGCCAGCAGTGAAGGGGGACAGGGGAGCTATGGCTACACCTTC. Its protein product is CASSEGGQGSYGYTF.

The chain employs TRBV6-5 and TRBJ1-5, with D tentatively TRBD1 (5 bases). Germline V lookup: CDR1 MNHEY, CDR2 SVGAGI. Deletions cut 8 bases from V and 7 bases from J, with 12 bases between. The CDR3 has 12 residues. CDR3 bases: TGTGCCAGCGGGGGGTTAGGGCAGCCCCAGCATTTT. Translated, it gives CASGGLGQPQHF.

The rearrangement joins TRBV19 to TRBJ1-6; D possibly corresponds to TRBD1 (6 bases). Trimming shortened V by 1 base and J by 6 bases, and 10 bases separated the two germline ends. The germline CDR1 and CDR2 sequences are LNHDA and SQIVND (reference sequence). This CDR3 region has 15 residues. Here the CDR3 DNA reads TGTGCCAGTAGTATAGGACAGGCGGGTAATTCACCCCTCCACTTT. Protein product: CASSIGQAGNSPLHF.

The V gene is TRBV11-3, the J gene TRBJ1-1; perhaps TRBD1 as D (6 bases). This CDR3 comprises 13 residues. V was clipped by 2 bases and J by 6 bases, with 10 bases between them. Germline V lookup: CDR1 SGHNT, CDR2 YENEEA. This CDR3 reads CASSLKGGSEAFF. The CDR3 DNA reads TGTGCCAGCAGCTTAAAAGGGGGATCTGAAGCTTTCTTT.

This clone has a single count. The chain's CDR3 is CASSQEGSRILMNTEAFF. CDR3 in DNA: TGCGCCAGCAGCCAAGAGGGGAGCAGGATCCTCATGAACACTGAAGCTTTCTTT. The rearrangement joins TRBV4-3 to TRBJ1-1; unclear D gene. Germline V lookup: CDR1 LGHNA, CDR2 YSLEER. V was cut by 0 bases and J by 0 bases, with 17 bases left in between. CDR3 length: 18 residues.

This clone was found once. This sequence joins TRBV19 and TRBJ1-1, with TRBD1 as a possible D gene (6 bases). CDR1 and CDR2 from the germline V gene are LNHDA and SQIVND (reference sequence). There are 16 residues in the CDR3. Trimming removed 7 bases from V and 1 base from J, with 19 bases in between. CDR3 amino acids: CASTSPGGVRNTEAFF. In DNA form, the CDR3 reads TGTGCCAGTACTTCACCGGGGGGCGTGAGGAACACTGAAGCTTTCTTT.

This chain uses TRBV19 with TRBJ2-2, with TRBD2 identical over 10 bases. With V trimmed by 3 bases and J by 1 base, 5 bases remained unmatched. The germline V gene encodes CDR1 LNHDA and CDR2 SQIVND (reference sequence). CDR3 size: 17 residues. DNA of the CDR3: TGTGCCAGTAGTATTCTAGCGGGAGTTGGGAACACCGGGGAGCTGTTTTTT. It codes for CASSILAGVGNTGELFF.

Here the CDR3 DNA reads TGTGCCAGCTCACCTGGGCAGGGAAGCAATCAGCCCCAGCATTTT. Its translation is CASSPGQGSNQPQHF. This chain links TRBV18 with TRBJ1-5; a weak D match, TRBD1 (5 bases). Germline V CDR1 and CDR2: KGHSH, LQKENI. This CDR3 has 15 residues. V was cut by 3 bases and J by 1 base, with 10 bases left in between.

The genes are TRBV6-5 and TRBJ2-7, with D possibly TRBD2 on 6 matching bases. The CDR3 is 14 amino acids. The V gene lost 5 bases and the J gene lost 3 bases, with 14 bases spanning the gap. Germline V lookup: CDR1 MNHEY, CDR2 SVGAGI. In DNA form, the CDR3 reads TGTGCCAGCAGTACACGGCGGGGCGGCTACGAGCAGTACTTC. Translating it yields CASSTRRGGYEQYF.